These 8 T cell receptor beta chains share one sample of origin, sequenced in a study of cytomegalovirus exposure and HLA in healthy donors. PCR was performed using 60 Vbeta and 13 Jbeta primers. TCRdb's copy holds only in-frame clones and misses some; the assay was immunoSEQ multiplex PCR. Of 140,000 to 150,000 clones in the sample, nearly 80% were seen once. Input material: PBMCs. These TCRs come from a man aged 40-49 years in good health and CMV-seropositive.

CDR3 residues: CASSGGLAASQFF. The DNA for the CDR3 is TGTGCCAGCAGTGGGGGACTAGCGGCCTCGCAGTTCTTC. V and J are TRBV6-5 and TRBJ2-1; 11 nucleotides align to TRBD2. Germline values: CDR1 MNHEY, CDR2 SVGAGI. This CDR3 comprises 13 residues. Unmatched junction bases numbered 6, after V lost 5 bases and J lost 12 bases.

In its sample, this clone was seen once. V and J are TRBV4-1 and TRBJ2-3; D possibly corresponds to TRBD2 (6 bases). The germline V gene encodes CDR1 MGHRA and CDR2 YSYEKL. CDR3 length: 16 amino acids. V was clipped by 2 bases and J by 4 bases, with 16 bases between them. DNA of the CDR3: TGCGCCAGCAGCCAAATCGGTCGGGAGAGACCAGATACGCAGTATTTT. It specifies CASSQIGRERPDTQYF.

The J gene is TRBJ1-1, the V gene TRBV29-1, with 7 nucleotides matching TRBD1. CDR3 length equals 14 residues. The V and J ends lost 3 bases and 0 bases, in that order; junction bases with no gene match: 4. The V gene's germline CDR1 is SQVTM and CDR2 ANQGSEA. Here the CDR3 DNA reads TGCAGCGTTGACCGGGGACAGTTGAACACTGAAGCTTTCTTT. Amino acid sequence: CSVDRGQLNTEAFF. Drawing the rest from reference TRBV29-1 and TRBJ1-1, the complete variable domain is SAVISQKPSRDICQRGTSLTIQCQVDSQVTMMFWYRQQPGQSLTLIATANQGSEATYESGFVIDKFPISRPNLTFSTLTVSNMSPEDSSIYLCSVDRGQLNTEAFFGQGTRLTVV.

The chain couples TRBV4-3 to TRBJ2-3; 11 bases agree with TRBD2. Unmatched junction bases numbered 2, after V lost 2 bases and J lost 7 bases. This CDR3 is 14 amino acids long. In germline, CDR1 is LGHNA, CDR2 YSLEER. Here the CDR3 reads CASSQTSGSYTQYF. CDR3 coding DNA: TGCGCCAGCAGCCAAACTAGCGGGAGTTATACGCAGTATTTT.

This chain uses TRBV27 with TRBJ1-5; weak D call: TRBD1 (6 bases). The ends were cut back, 3 bases at V and 8 bases at J, with 14 bases in the middle. The CDR3 contains 14 residues. Per the germline V gene, CDR1 is MNHEY and CDR2 is SMNVEV (reference sequence). CDR3 sequence: CASSLGRGGEPQHF. The CDR3 region has the DNA TGTGCCAGCAGTTTGGGCAGGGGAGGGGAGCCCCAGCATTTT.

CDR3 protein: CASSPLAPGANVLTF. Here the CDR3 DNA reads TGTGCCAGCAGCCCACTAGCGCCCGGGGCCAACGTCCTGACTTTC. V gene TRBV9 combines with J gene TRBJ2-6, with 7 bases fitting TRBD2. J gave up 4 bases and V 4 bases, and 5 bases lay outside the gene matches. CDR3 length: 15 amino acids. The V gene's germline CDR1 is SGDLS and CDR2 YYNGEE. Full variable domain (outside the CDR3, taken from reference TRBV9 and TRBJ2-6): DSGVTQTPKHLITATGQRVTLRCSPRSGDLSVYWYQQSLDQGLQFLIQYYNGEERAKGNILERFSAQQFPDLHSELNLSSLELGDSALYFCASSPLAPGANVLTFGAGSRLTVL.

V is TRBV11-2 and J is TRBJ2-7, with 12 bases matching TRBD2. Germline V gene data show CDR1 as SGHAT and CDR2 as FQNNGV. The CDR3 loop spans 13 amino acids. V was pared by 3 bases and J by 12 bases, with 6 bases of the junction left unmatched. The CDR3 DNA sequence: TGTGCCAGCAGCTTTGGGCTAGCGGGAGGGCTGTACTTC. Translating gives CASSFGLAGGLYF.

The chain has TRBV7-6 and TRBJ2-3; 8 bases agree with TRBD1. J lost 4 bases, V lost 5 bases, and 8 bases had no gene match. CDR3 size: 15 residues. The V gene's germline CDR1 is SGHVS and CDR2 FNYEAQ. CDR3 coding DNA: TGTGCCAGCAGCGGACGGACAGGGTTGGCAGATACGCAGTATTTT. As protein: CASSGRTGLADTQYF.